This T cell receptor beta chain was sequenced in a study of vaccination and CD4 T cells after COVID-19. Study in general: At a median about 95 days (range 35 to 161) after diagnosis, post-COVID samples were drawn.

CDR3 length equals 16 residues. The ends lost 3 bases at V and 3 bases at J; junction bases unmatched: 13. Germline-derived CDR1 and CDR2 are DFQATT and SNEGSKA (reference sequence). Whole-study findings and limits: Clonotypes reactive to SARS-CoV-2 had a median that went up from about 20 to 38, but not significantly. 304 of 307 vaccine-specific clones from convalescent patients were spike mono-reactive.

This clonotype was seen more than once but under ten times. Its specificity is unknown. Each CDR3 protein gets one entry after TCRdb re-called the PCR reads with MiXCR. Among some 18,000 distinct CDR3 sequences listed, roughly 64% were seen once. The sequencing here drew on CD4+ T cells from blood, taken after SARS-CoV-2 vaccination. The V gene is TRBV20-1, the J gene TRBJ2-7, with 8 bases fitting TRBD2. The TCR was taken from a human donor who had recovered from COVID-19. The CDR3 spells CSASGVAGTPNYEQYF. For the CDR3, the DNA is TGCAGTGCTAGCGGGGTAGCGGGAACTCCAAACTACGAGCAGTACTTC.